This T cell receptor beta chain was sequenced in a study of monozygotic twins with inflammatory bowel disease. As to this clonotype: No antigen is known for it.

The CDR3 sequence is 16 residues long. The germline V gene has CDR1 KGHDR and CDR2 SFDVKD. TCRdb re-called the 5' RACE reads, yielding one record per CDR3 amino acid sequence without DNA. The sample table includes over 100,000 distinct CDR3 sequences. Findings of the study overall: Those with IBD had lower TCRbeta diversity (inverse Simpson) than their healthy co-twins did. The analysis did not separate different T cell subtypes.

The receptor was derived from a human donor with ulcerative colitis or Crohn's disease, or a healthy co-twin of an affected twin (not recorded which). The chain has TRBV24-1 and TRBJ2-1. The material sequenced was blood. The CDR3 loop is CATSDPSGTSYNEQFF.